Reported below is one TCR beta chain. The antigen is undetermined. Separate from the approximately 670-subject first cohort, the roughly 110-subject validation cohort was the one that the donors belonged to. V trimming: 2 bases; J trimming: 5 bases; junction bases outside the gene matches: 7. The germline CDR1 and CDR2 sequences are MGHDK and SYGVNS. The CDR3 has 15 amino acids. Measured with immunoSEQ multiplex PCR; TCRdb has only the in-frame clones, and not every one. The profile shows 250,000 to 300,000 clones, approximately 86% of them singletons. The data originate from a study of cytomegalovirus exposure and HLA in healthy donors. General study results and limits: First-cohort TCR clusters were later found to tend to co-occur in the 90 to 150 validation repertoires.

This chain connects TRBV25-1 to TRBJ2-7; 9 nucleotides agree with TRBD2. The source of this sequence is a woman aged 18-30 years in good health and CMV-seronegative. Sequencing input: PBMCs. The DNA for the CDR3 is TGTGCCAGCAGTGAACCGGGACTAGCTTTCCACGAGCAGTACTTC. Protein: CASSEPGLAFHEQYF.